The clone carrying this T cell receptor beta chain was seen more than once but under ten times. Its antigen is not known. The data belong to a study of cytomegalovirus exposure and HLA in healthy donors. After removal of 4 bases from V and 8 bases from J, the junction contained 18 bases not matched to a gene. This CDR3 is built from 17 residues. The germline gives CDR1 SGHRS, CDR2 YFSETQ. Whole-study findings and limits: Many donors shared some public TCRs, even though most TCR sequences were rare.

This PCR relied on a set of 60 Vbeta primers and 13 Jbeta primers. TCRdb keeps only in-frame clones here, not all; method: immunoSEQ multiplex PCR. The data contain 100,000 to 150,000 clones, approximately 81% of them singletons. The sequenced material came from PBMCs. V usage is TRBV5-1 and J usage is TRBJ2-1; 7 bases map to TRBD2. This receptor was obtained from a man younger than 30 in good health and CMV-seropositive. In DNA, the CDR3 is TGCGCCAGCAGCCCCACCGTTGGGCCGGGAGGTCTCGATGAGCAGTTCTTC. Amino acid sequence: CASSPTVGPGGLDEQFF.